Listed below are T cell receptor beta chains from one sample, sequenced in a study of neoadjuvant anti-PD-1 for oral cavity cancer. Clones were read by immunoSEQ multiplex PCR, and TCRdb kept only the in-frame ones, dropping some. The table records about 23,000 clones, under 55% of them present only once. This specimen was tumor tissue, taken after nivolumab (anti-PD-1) treatment. Source of these receptors: a person between 40 and 85 years old with oral cavity squamous cell carcinoma. Each CDR3 is given with its conserved first and last residue. The D gene is left open where the match is weak. Only part of the rows carry a size: once, few, many, or a class if the clone is expanded.

TRBJ2-3 | TRBD2 | NA | TRBV27 | CASRWTSGSTDTQYF | TGTGCCAGCAGGTGGACTAGCGGGAGCACAGATACGCAGTATTTT
TRBJ2-3 | NA | NA | TRBV28 | CASSLGGPDTQYF | TGTGCCAGCAGCCTGGGGGGGCCAGATACGCAGTATTTT
TRBJ1-2 | NA | NA | TRBV2 | CASSGQTGYGYTF | TGTGCCAGCAGTGGCCAGACGGGCTATGGCTACACCTTC
TRBJ1-1 | NA | medium-sized | TRBV10-1 | CASSEGRENTEAFF | TGCGCCAGCAGTGAGGGCCGGGAGAACACTGAAGCTTTCTTT
TRBJ1-5 | NA | NA | TRBV6-1 | CASSGQQNQPQHF | TGTGCCAGCAGCGGACAGCAGAATCAGCCCCAGCATTTT
TRBJ2-5 | TRBD1 | NA | TRBV4-3 | CASSHVSGQGGETQYF | TGCGCCAGCAGCCATGTTTCTGGACAGGGGGGGGAGACCCAGTACTTC
TRBJ2-3 | TRBD2 | NA | TRBV29-1 | CSVSSGGASDTQYF | TGCAGCGTGTCTAGCGGGGGGGCATCGGATACGCAGTATTTT
TRBJ2-3 | TRBD1 | NA | TRBV4-3 | CASSQDGAAGTGLSTDTQYF | TGCGCCAGCAGCCAAGATGGGGCGGCCGGGACAGGGCTTAGCACAGATACGCAGTATTTT
TRBJ1-6 | NA | many | TRBV4-3 | CASSHGNKGYNSPLHF | TGCGCCAGCAGCCACGGGAACAAGGGCTATAATTCACCCCTCCACTTT
TRBJ1-6 | NA | NA | TRBV7-8 | CASSLAGDWDSPLHF | TGTGCCAGCAGCTTAGCGGGGGACTGGGATTCACCCCTCCACTTT
TRBJ1-1 | NA | many | TRBV6-1 | CASSEFSENTEAFF | TGTGCCAGCAGTGAATTCTCAGAGAACACTGAAGCTTTCTTT
TRBJ1-2 | TRBD1 | NA | TRBV4-3 | CASSQERDRGNLDTF | TGCGCCAGCAGCCAAGAAAGAGACAGGGGGAACCTTGACACCTTC
TRBJ2-2 | NA | once | TRBV15 | CATSLLDGASLGELFF | TGTGCCACCAGCCTCCTGGATGGGGCTAGTCTCGGGGAGCTGTTTTTT
TRBJ2-5 | NA | NA | TRBV30 | CAWSPPQGLYKETQYF | TGTGCCTGGAGCCCCCCACAGGGACTATATAAAGAGACCCAGTACTTC
TRBJ1-6 | NA | NA | TRBV5-4 | CASSLDSRTSPLHF | TGTGCCAGCAGCTTAGACTCGCGGACTTCACCCCTCCACTTT
TRBJ1-2 | TRBD1 | few | TRBV2 | CASRRDSGDGYTF | TGTGCCAGCAGACGGGACAGCGGCGATGGCTACACCTTC
TRBJ2-5 | NA | NA | TRBV6-5 | CASSYGGEETQYF | TGTGCCAGCAGTTATGGCGGGGAAGAGACCCAGTACTTC
TRBJ2-5 | NA | NA | TRBV5-1 | CASSLMPAGSGKETQYF | TGCGCCAGCAGCTTGATGCCGGCGGGGTCGGGGAAAGAGACCCAGTACTTC
TRBJ2-5 | NA | NA | TRBV11-2 | CASSLATAGETQYF | TGTGCCAGCAGCTTAGCGACGGCGGGGGAGACCCAGTACTTC
TRBJ2-7 | NA | NA | TRBV10-3 | CAISEIWGPSSYEQYF | TGTGCCATCAGTGAGATATGGGGCCCCAGCTCCTACGAGCAGTACTTC
TRBJ1-5 | NA | NA | TRBV6-6 | CASTYRVNQPQHF | TGTGCCAGCACCTACAGGGTCAATCAGCCCCAGCATTTT
TRBJ1-5 | NA | NA | TRBV15 | CATSMGGISNQPQHF | TGTGCCACCAGCATGGGGGGCATTAGCAATCAGCCCCAGCATTTT
TRBJ2-1 | TRBD2 | many | TRBV10-3 | CAISEWGGYNEQFF | TGTGCCATCAGTGAGTGGGGGGGCTACAATGAGCAGTTCTTC
TRBJ1-1 | NA | once | TRBV6-5 | CASSYRGPVAEAFF | TGTGCCAGCAGTTACCGGGGACCCGTCGCTGAAGCTTTCTTT
TRBJ2-1 | NA | once | TRBV29-1 | CSVESYNEQFF | TGCAGCGTTGAAAGCTACAATGAGCAGTTCTTC
TRBJ2-7 | TRBD1 | NA | TRBV7-2 | CASSLDRGGYEQYF | TGTGCCAGCAGCTTGGACAGGGGGGGTTACGAGCAGTACTTC
TRBJ2-3 | NA | NA | TRBV7-8 | CASSLANWQYF | TGTGCCAGCAGCTTAGCCAACTGGCAGTATTTT
TRBJ1-1 | NA | NA | TRBV20-1 | CSARYTEAFF | TGCAGTGCCCGCTACACTGAAGCTTTCTTT